This entry features one TCR beta chain sequence. Next came a second PCR, run for roughly 7 to 12 cycles, which used a sample-barcoded 5' primer along with a J-beta primer mix. TCRdb reprocessed the 5' RACE reads via MiXCR and lists one record per CDR3 protein. The data contain about 1.4 million distinct CDR3 sequences, 59% of them singletons. The data were taken from a study of blood T cells in healthy people across ages. V lost 3 bases to trimming and J lost 7 bases, with 12 bases between them. The CDR3 contains 13 residues. CDR1 and CDR2 (germline): SNHLY, FYNNEI. Input material: blood. The clonotype was recovered from a man aged 18 to 30 in good health. The chain links TRBV2 to TRBJ1-2; D ambiguous. The CDR3 coding sequence is TGTGCCAGCAGTGACAGGCCTGGGTTTGGCTACACCTTC. Protein: CASSDRPGFGYTF. Full variable domain (rest looked up from reference TRBV2 and TRBJ1-2): EPEVTQTPSHQVTQMGQEVILRCVPISNHLYFYWYRQILGQKVEFLVSFYNNEISEKSEIFDDQFSVERPDGSNFTLKIRSTKLEDSAMYFCASSDRPGFGYTFGSGTRLTVV.